The rows below give T cell receptor beta chains drawn from one sample of a study of T cell repertoires in cytomegalovirus infection. Their specific antigens are unknown. One entry per CDR3 protein results from TCRdb running MiXCR on the reads. The sample lists roughly 920,000 distinct CDR3 sequences; around 31% were seen once. The source material was cultured CD8+ T cells from PBMCs, sampled from culture after CMV antigen stimulation. The receptors originated from a human donor in good health (CMV status not recorded). Some clones in this sample may be carry-over from other donors' samples. CDR3s include the opening cysteine and the closing phenylalanine or tryptophan. D genes are given only for firm matches. The size of a clone is reported for some rows only, either as once, few or many, or as a class for expanded clones.

DNA: TGCAGTGCTAGTACCGGGACCATGAACACTGAAGCTTTCTTT
CDR3: CSASTGTMNTEAFF
V: TRBV20-1
size: NA
length: 14
J: TRBJ1-1
D: NA

DNA: TGTGCCAGCTCACCAGACGGGAGCGGACAGGGAAACTCTGGGGCCAACGTCCTGACTTTC
CDR3: CASSPDGSGQGNSGANVLTF
V: TRBV18
size: NA
length: 20
J: TRBJ2-6
D: TRBD1

DNA: TGTGCCAGCAGCTTGAACTCTGAGCTCTATGGCTACACCTTC
CDR3: CASSLNSELYGYTF
V: TRBV7-9
size: NA
length: 14
J: TRBJ1-2
D: NA

DNA: TGCAGTGGATACGGGGGGGTCTACAATGAGCAGTTCTTC
CDR3: CSGYGGVYNEQFF
V: TRBV20-1
size: NA
length: 13
J: TRBJ2-1
D: TRBD2

DNA: TGCAGTGCTAGAGATATCTCCGGTCCGGCCGTCAACACTGAAGCTTTCTTT
CDR3: CSARDISGPAVNTEAFF
V: TRBV20-1
size: few
length: 17
J: TRBJ1-1
D: NA

DNA: TGTGCCAGGAGGGGACAGGGGGCGGTTGAGCAGTTCTTC
CDR3: CARRGQGAVEQFF
V: TRBV2
size: few
length: 13
J: TRBJ2-1
D: TRBD1

DNA: TGTGCCATCAGTGGAGTGCGGGGACAGAACGAGTACGAGCAGTACTTC
CDR3: CAISGVRGQNEYEQYF
V: TRBV10-3
size: few
length: 16
J: TRBJ2-7
D: NA

DNA: TGTGCCAGCATTCCTGGGACTAGCGGGGGGTCAGATACGCAGTATTTT
CDR3: CASIPGTSGGSDTQYF
V: TRBV12-3/TRBV12-4
size: few
length: 16
J: TRBJ2-3
D: TRBD2

DNA: TGTGCCAGCAGGGACCCGGGACAGGGTAGCAATCAGCCCCAGCATTTT
CDR3: CASRDPGQGSNQPQHF
V: TRBV7-2
size: many
length: 16
J: TRBJ1-5
D: TRBD1

DNA: TGTGCCAGCAGCTTCTCTACTGGCAACCTGAGGAATGAGCAGTTCTTC
CDR3: CASSFSTGNLRNEQFF
V: TRBV7-6
size: NA
length: 16
J: TRBJ2-1
D: NA

DNA: TGCGCCAGCAGCCAAGATAGCAGTCAGCCCCAGCATTTT
CDR3: CASSQDSSQPQHF
V: TRBV4-3
size: few
length: 13
J: TRBJ1-5
D: NA

DNA: TGTGCCACCAGCAGAGCCGAACAGGGCAATGGCAATGGCTACACCTTC
CDR3: CATSRAEQGNGNGYTF
V: TRBV15
size: NA
length: 16
J: TRBJ1-2
D: NA

DNA: TGTGCCAGCAGCCCGACCTCATGGGGCGGCACTGAAGCTTTCTTT
CDR3: CASSPTSWGGTEAFF
V: TRBV7-2
size: few
length: 15
J: TRBJ1-1
D: NA

DNA: TGTGCCAGCAGCCGGGTATCCTCCATATACCTTGGAAACACCATATATTTT
CDR3: CASSRVSSIYLGNTIYF
V: TRBV7-6
size: NA
length: 17
J: TRBJ1-3
D: NA

DNA: TGTGCCAGCAGCGTAGGTGGGGACACCAATTCACCCCTCCACTTT
CDR3: CASSVGGDTNSPLHF
V: TRBV9
size: NA
length: 15
J: TRBJ1-6
D: NA

DNA: TGTGCCAGCGCAAATTGGGACAGGGGGAACTATGGCTACACCTTC
CDR3: CASANWDRGNYGYTF
V: TRBV27
size: few
length: 15
J: TRBJ1-2
D: TRBD1

DNA: TGCAGCGCTAGGACAGGGGCAATTAACTATGGCTACACCTTC
CDR3: CSARTGAINYGYTF
V: TRBV29-1
size: NA
length: 14
J: TRBJ1-2
D: TRBD1

DNA: TGCGCCAGCAGCCAAGAAGGAGCGGGGAGCACAGATACGCAGTATTTT
CDR3: CASSQEGAGSTDTQYF
V: TRBV4-1
size: NA
length: 16
J: TRBJ2-3
D: TRBD2

DNA: TGCGCCAGCAGTGAGATTAGGACTGAAGCTTTCTTT
CDR3: CASSEIRTEAFF
V: TRBV10-2
size: NA
length: 12
J: TRBJ1-1
D: NA

DNA: TGTGCCAGCAGCTTTCAGGGGGCTGGGGCCAACGTCCTGACTTTC
CDR3: CASSFQGAGANVLTF
V: TRBV7-6
size: many
length: 15
J: TRBJ2-6
D: TRBD1

DNA: TGCAGTGCTAGAGGGGATCCGGGATACCAGCAGTACTTC
CDR3: CSARGDPGYQQYF
V: TRBV20-1
size: few
length: 13
J: TRBJ2-7
D: NA

DNA: TGTGCCAGCAGCTCCCAGGGAACGGGGTACTATGGCTACACCTTC
CDR3: CASSSQGTGYYGYTF
V: TRBV7-6
size: few
length: 15
J: TRBJ1-2
D: NA

DNA: TGTGCCATCAGTGCCGGGGGAATTTATAGGCATGCGGGCTCCTACAATGAGCAGTTCTTC
CDR3: CAISAGGIYRHAGSYNEQFF
V: TRBV10-3
size: few
length: 20
J: TRBJ2-1
D: NA

DNA: TGTGCCAGCAGCCAAGGATGGGGTCTAAGGAACACCGGGGAGCTGTTTTTT
CDR3: CASSQGWGLRNTGELFF
V: TRBV14
size: NA
length: 17
J: TRBJ2-2
D: NA

DNA: TGTGCCAGCAGCTTAGTGGACAGGGAAGATCAGCCCCAGCATTTT
CDR3: CASSLVDREDQPQHF
V: TRBV7-2
size: NA
length: 15
J: TRBJ1-5
D: TRBD1

DNA: TGTGCCAGCAGTGAAGCCTCACCGGGACAGGGCATTGAAGCTTTCTTT
CDR3: CASSEASPGQGIEAFF
V: TRBV2
size: few
length: 16
J: TRBJ1-1
D: TRBD1

DNA: TGTGCCAGCAGTTTCGGGGGACTGATGAACACTGAAGCTTTCTTT
CDR3: CASSFGGLMNTEAFF
V: TRBV27
size: NA
length: 15
J: TRBJ1-1
D: NA

DNA: TGTGCCAGCAGTGGACCGGGACAGGCTAACTATGGCTACACCTTC
CDR3: CASSGPGQANYGYTF
V: TRBV6-1
size: few
length: 15
J: TRBJ1-2
D: TRBD1

DNA: TGTGCCAGCAGTTTATTCGGCATCGCCTCTGGAAACACCATATATTTT
CDR3: CASSLFGIASGNTIYF
V: TRBV28
size: NA
length: 16
J: TRBJ1-3
D: NA

DNA: TGTGCCAGCAGCGTAGAGGGGAGGCCGAAAGAGACCCAGTACTTC
CDR3: CASSVEGRPKETQYF
V: TRBV9
size: NA
length: 15
J: TRBJ2-5
D: NA

DNA: TGTGCCAGCAGCCCACTCCCTGAGCTAGCGGGGGGATGGGACACAGATACGCAGTATTTT
CDR3: CASSPLPELAGGWDTDTQYF
V: TRBV6-5
size: few
length: 20
J: TRBJ2-3
D: TRBD2

DNA: TGTGCCAGCAGTTTAGGTCCGACAGGGGTGTTTACAGATACGCAGTATTTT
CDR3: CASSLGPTGVFTDTQYF
V: TRBV27
size: NA
length: 17
J: TRBJ2-3
D: TRBD1

DNA: TGTGCCAGCAGCTTAGCGCGCCGGGTTTTCAACGAGCAGTACTTC
CDR3: CASSLARRVFNEQYF
V: TRBV7-9
size: once
length: 15
J: TRBJ2-7
D: NA

DNA: TGTGCCAGCAGTTTACCCGGACTAGCGGGGGGGCATAGTTGGGAGACCCAGTACTTC
CDR3: CASSLPGLAGGHSWETQYF
V: TRBV28
size: NA
length: 19
J: TRBJ2-5
D: TRBD2

DNA: TGTGCCACCAGTGATTTCCGCCAGGGGGCTAGCACAGATACGCAGTATTTT
CDR3: CATSDFRQGASTDTQYF
V: TRBV24-1
size: NA
length: 17
J: TRBJ2-3
D: TRBD1

DNA: TGTGCCAGCAGCTTGAGTCGAGGGTTTGAGAGCTCCTACAATGAGCAGTTCTTC
CDR3: CASSLSRGFESSYNEQFF
V: TRBV5-6
size: NA
length: 18
J: TRBJ2-1
D: NA

DNA: TGTGCCAGCAGCTCTCCCTTTGACTATGGCTACACCTTC
CDR3: CASSSPFDYGYTF
V: TRBV7-9
size: NA
length: 13
J: TRBJ1-2
D: NA

DNA: TGTGCCACCAGCAGAGATAGCGACGAGCAGTACTTC
CDR3: CATSRDSDEQYF
V: TRBV15
size: once
length: 12
J: TRBJ2-7
D: NA

DNA: TGTGCCAGCACCTCCAGCAACATGCTTAACACTGAAGCTTTCTTT
CDR3: CASTSSNMLNTEAFF
V: TRBV3-1
size: few
length: 15
J: TRBJ1-1
D: NA

DNA: TGTGCCAGCAGTTCAGGGTTGATGGATGAAAAACTGTTTTTT
CDR3: CASSSGLMDEKLFF
V: TRBV6-5
size: NA
length: 14
J: TRBJ1-4
D: NA